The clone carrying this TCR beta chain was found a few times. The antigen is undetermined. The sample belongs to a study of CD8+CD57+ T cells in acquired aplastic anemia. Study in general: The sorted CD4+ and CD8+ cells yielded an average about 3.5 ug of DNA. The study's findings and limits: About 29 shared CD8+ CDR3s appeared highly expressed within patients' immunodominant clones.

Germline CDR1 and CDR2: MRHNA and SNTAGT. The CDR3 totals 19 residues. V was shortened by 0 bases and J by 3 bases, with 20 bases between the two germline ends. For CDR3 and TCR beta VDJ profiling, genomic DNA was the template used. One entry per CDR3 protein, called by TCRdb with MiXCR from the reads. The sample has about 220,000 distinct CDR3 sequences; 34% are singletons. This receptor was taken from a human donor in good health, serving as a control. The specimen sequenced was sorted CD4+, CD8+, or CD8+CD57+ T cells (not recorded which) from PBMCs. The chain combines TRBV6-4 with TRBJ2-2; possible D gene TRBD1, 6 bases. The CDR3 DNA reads TGTGCCAGCAGTGACTCGAAAAATGACCGGCACAGGGACACCGGGGAGCTGTTTTTT. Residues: CASSDSKNDRHRDTGELFF.